This entry lists 27 T cell receptor beta chains sequenced from one sample in a study of blood T cells in healthy people across ages. A J-beta primer mix and a sample-barcoded 5' primer were used in a second PCR of roughly 6 to 12 cycles. TCRdb re-derived calls from the 5' RACE reads in MiXCR, one entry per CDR3 protein. The sample has 600,000 to 900,000 distinct CDR3 sequences; 20% to 30% are singletons. The same data also went into a second study, on T cells of mothers and their children.

Sequenced sample: blood. The receptors were sampled from a boy between 10 and 17 years old in good health.

CDR3 sequence reads: CASDHAAKNIQYF. The DNA of the CDR3 is TGTGCCAGCGACCATGCGGCCAAAAACATTCAGTACTTC. This rearrangement joins TRBV2 to TRBJ2-4, with D unresolved. V was shortened by 8 bases and J by 1 base, with 9 bases between the two germline ends. CDR1 and CDR2 from the germline V gene are SNHLY and FYNNEI. This CDR3 is 13 amino acids long.

This clonotype has a count of ten or more. The chain joins TRBV21-1 to TRBJ2-1; TRBD1, the table's D call, lacks a check against the DNA. TRBV21-1 is noted as a pseudogene. This CDR3 contains 17 residues. The CDR3 sequence is CASSKGDGINSYNEQFF. The CDR3 DNA follows: TGTGCCAGCAGCAAAGGGGACGGTATTAACTCCTACAATGAGCAGTTCTTC.

The V and J genes are TRBV4-2 and TRBJ2-1, with a tentative D call TRBD2 (5 bases). Germline V lookup: CDR1 LGHNA, CDR2 YNFKEQ. CDR3 length: 16 residues. V was cut by 1 base and J by 0 bases, with 10 bases left in between. CDR3 sequence (DNA): TGTGCCAGCAGCCAAGCCGGGGTAAACTCCTACAATGAGCAGTTCTTC. It yields the protein CASSQAGVNSYNEQFF.

The table lists this clonotype with a few counts. CDR3 nucleotide sequence: TGCAGTGCCCCCTCTCGGACGGGCTCCTACGAGCAGTACTTC. Its protein product is CSAPSRTGSYEQYF. V gene TRBV20-1 combines with J gene TRBJ2-7, with D unclear. The V end was cut by 6 bases, the J end by 0 bases, with 15 bases between. Germline V gene lookup returns CDR1 DFQATT and CDR2 SNEGSKA (reference sequence). This CDR3 contains 14 residues.

This clonotype turned up a few times. V usage is TRBV20-1 and J usage is TRBJ1-5; 7 positions agree with TRBD1. The CDR3 totals 14 residues. CDR1 DFQATT and CDR2 SNEGSKA come from the germline V gene (reference sequence). The ends lost 4 bases at V and 1 base at J; junction bases unmatched: 4. As DNA, the CDR3 is TGCAGTGCTACCCCGACAGGGAGCAATCAGCCCCAGCATTTT. This codes for CSATPTGSNQPQHF.

This clonotype was counted a few times. The chain links TRBV28 to TRBJ2-3, with TRBD1 matching 9 bases. Germline V gives CDR1 MDHEN, CDR2 SYDVKM. With 6 bases clipped from V and 7 bases from J, the junction kept 17 bases outside the gene matches. This CDR3 has 17 residues. The CDR3 reads CASSPPGQGSGMNTQYF. In DNA form, the CDR3 reads TGTGCCAGCAGCCCCCCGGGACAGGGATCAGGGATGAATACGCAGTATTTT.

This chain connects TRBV20-1 to TRBJ2-5; 11 nucleotides line up with TRBD2. The CDR3 is 19 residues long. CDR1 DFQATT and CDR2 SNEGSKA come from the germline V gene (reference sequence). V lost 3 bases, J lost 0 bases, and 15 bases stayed unmatched. CDR3 sequence (DNA): TGCAGTGCTAGGGCCTACGGGACTAGCGGCCTTGAGTACCAAGAGACCCAGTACTTC. Translating it yields CSARAYGTSGLEYQETQYF.

Remarks on this clonotype: The junction departs from the called germline gene at one end, perhaps through a read error. V and J are TRBV7-2 and TRBJ2-1, with TRBD2 matching 7 bases. This CDR3 spans 15 amino acids. Germline V gene lookup returns CDR1 SGHTA and CDR2 FQGNSA. CDR3: CASSPGTIAYNEQFF. CDR3 nucleotides: TGCGCCAGCAGCCCTGGGACTATCGCCTACAATGAGCAGTTCTTC. Drawing the rest from reference TRBV7-2 and TRBJ2-1, the complete variable domain is GAGVSQSPSNKVTEKGKDVELRCDPISGHTALYWYRQSLGQGLEFLIYFQGNSAPDKSGLPSDRFSAERTGGSVSTLTIQRTQQEDSAVYLCASSPGTIAYNEQFFGPGTRLTVL.

This chain uses TRBV7-2 with TRBJ2-1, with D possibly TRBD1 on 6 matching bases. The V and J ends lost 8 bases and 6 bases respectively, with 17 bases between them. Germline lookup yields CDR1 SGHTA and CDR2 FQGNSA. The CDR3 is 14 residues long. The CDR3 DNA reads TGTGCCAGCTATCCTGGGGGCAGGATCAATGAGCAGTTCTTC. Translated, it gives CASYPGGRINEQFF.

This clonotype was counted between two and nine times. The chain has TRBV6-2 or TRBV6-3 and TRBJ2-3; D is perhaps TRBD2 (6 bases). Germline CDR1 MNHEY, CDR2 SVGEGT. This CDR3 spans 14 amino acids. V was clipped by 8 bases and J by 0 bases, with 12 bases between them. CDR3 amino acids: CASLGAGSTDTQYF. Here the CDR3 DNA reads TGTGCCAGCCTGGGCGCGGGAAGCACAGATACGCAGTATTTT.

This clonotype was picked up a small number of times. The CDR3 is CAGTLGRYNEQFF. The CDR3 nucleotides read TGTGCCGGCACCTTAGGACGTTACAATGAGCAGTTCTTC. The chain employs TRBV28 and TRBJ2-1; D not certain. V was clipped by 11 bases and J by 4 bases, with 15 bases between them. The germline CDR1 and CDR2 sequences are MDHEN and SYDVKM. The CDR3 has 13 residues.

This chain connects TRBV29-1 to TRBJ2-5; 7 nucleotides agree with TRBD2. Germline V gives CDR1 SQVTM, CDR2 ANQGSEA. This CDR3 region has 14 residues. Trimming at V came to 3 bases and at J to 6 bases, leaving 10 bases not matched to a gene. The CDR3 sequence: CSVEGGGGQKTQYF. The CDR3 coding sequence is TGCAGCGTTGAGGGCGGGGGAGGACAAAAGACCCAGTACTTC.

This chain links TRBV7-9 with TRBJ2-7; D gene ambiguous. This CDR3 is built from 13 residues. The V end lost 2 bases, the J end lost 5 bases, and 10 bases lay between the germline ends. The germline gives CDR1 SEHNR, CDR2 FQNEAQ (reference sequence). CDR3 region: CASSLKVGDEQYF. CDR3 DNA: TGTGCCAGCAGCTTAAAAGTAGGTGACGAGCAGTACTTC. Drawing the rest from reference TRBV7-9 and TRBJ2-7, the complete variable domain is DTGVSQNPRHKITKRGQNVTFRCDPISEHNRLYWYRQTLGQGPEFLTYFQNEAQLEKSRLLSDRFSAERPKGSFSTLEIQRTEQGDSAMYLCASSLKVGDEQYFGPGTRLTVT.

This clonotype was observed a few times. This chain uses TRBV4-2 with TRBJ1-5, with a tentative D call TRBD1 (6 bases). Trimming left V 1 base short and J 5 bases short, with 12 bases between. Germline CDR1 LGHNA, CDR2 YNFKEQ. This CDR3 contains 15 residues. The CDR3 DNA is TGTGCCAGCAGCCAAGGCCCACAGGGCGATCAGCCCCAGCATTTT. Protein sequence: CASSQGPQGDQPQHF.

The sample holds a few counts of this clonotype. This sequence joins TRBV29-1 and TRBJ1-1; TRBD1 agrees at 8 bases. The CDR3 length is 12 residues. Per the germline V gene, CDR1 is SQVTM and CDR2 is ANQGSEA. The V gene end was trimmed by 7 bases and the J gene end by 4 bases; junction bases not matched to a gene: 5. In DNA form, the CDR3 reads TGCAGCGAGAGGACAGGGCTCACTGAAGCTTTCTTT. Its translation: CSERTGLTEAFF. The full variable domain, its missing parts supplied by reference TRBV29-1 and TRBJ1-1, is SAVISQKPSRDICQRGTSLTIQCQVDSQVTMMFWYRQQPGQSLTLIATANQGSEATYESGFVIDKFPISRPNLTFSTLTVSNMSPEDSSIYLCSERTGLTEAFFGQGTRLTVV.

V usage is TRBV18 and J usage is TRBJ2-1; D possibly matches TRBD1 or TRBD2 (6 bases each). This CDR3 has 16 amino acids. V was trimmed by 3 bases and J by 3 bases, leaving 15 bases between them. Germline V CDR1 and CDR2: KGHSH, LQKENI. CDR3 region: CASSPNQGGYYNEQFF. Here the CDR3 DNA reads TGTGCCAGCTCACCTAACCAAGGGGGGTACTACAATGAGCAGTTCTTC.

This clonotype was observed a few times. The chain is built from TRBV2 and TRBJ2-5; 8 positions match TRBD2. Matching the DNA end better, TRBJ2-1 makes the J call doubtful. Germline V gives CDR1 SNHLY, CDR2 FYNNEI. The CDR3 spans 18 residues. The CDR3 DNA reads as TGTGCCAGCAGTGAAACCTCGGGGGGGGAAGGTCTTCTCAATGAGCAGTTCTTC. Its translation is CASSETSGGEGLLNEQFF.

This chain links TRBV12-3 or TRBV12-4 with TRBJ2-3, with 8 bases lining up with TRBD2. J lost 8 bases, V lost 8 bases, and 3 bases had no gene match. The CDR3 loop spans 11 amino acids. CDR3 loop: CASHAGGTQYF. The CDR3 DNA reads as TGTGCCAGCCACGCGGGGGGTACGCAGTATTTT.

V usage is TRBV10-3 and J usage is TRBJ2-5, with D possibly being TRBD1 or TRBD2 (5 bases each). The germline V and J ends were trimmed by 2 bases and 5 bases, with 12 bases remaining between them. The CDR3 covers 14 residues. CDR1 is ENHRY and CDR2 is SYGVKD in the germline V gene. For the CDR3, the DNA is TGTGCCATCAGTGAGGGGGGAGTCGGGGAGACCCAGTACTTC. Translating it yields CAISEGGVGETQYF.

The chain links TRBV5-1 to TRBJ2-5, with 14 bases matching TRBD2. The CDR3 is 17 residues long. Germline loops: CDR1 SGHRS, CDR2 YFSETQ. The trim removed 3 bases at V and 0 bases at J, leaving 4 bases unmatched. The CDR3 region has the DNA TGCGCCAGCAGCTGGGGACTAGCGGGGGTGCACCAAGAGACCCAGTACTTC. It codes for CASSWGLAGVHQETQYF.

This clonotype appeared a few times. V is TRBV15 and J is TRBJ2-5; D might be TRBD1 (6 bases). The J call is in doubt because the DNA end fits TRBJ2-1 better. Germline CDR1 LNHNV, CDR2 YYDKDF (reference sequence). The CDR3 length is 14 residues. For the CDR3, the DNA is TGTGCCACCAGCAGAGAGAGGGGGAATAATGAGCAGTTCTTC. This codes for CATSRERGNNEQFF.

The chain couples TRBV29-1 to TRBJ1-2; D call uncertain. The germline gives CDR1 SQVTM, CDR2 ANQGSEA. The V gene lost 3 bases and the J gene lost 8 bases, with 10 bases spanning the gap. The CDR3 runs to 11 residues. CDR3 amino acids: CSVEFGEGYTF. CDR3 coding DNA: TGCAGCGTTGAGTTTGGGGAAGGCTACACCTTC.

This clonotype has ten or more counts. The chain carries TRBV12-3 or TRBV12-4 and TRBJ1-1; no definite D call. The length of the CDR3 is 10 residues. V lost 4 bases to trimming and J lost 4 bases, with 1 base between them. CDR3 region: CASSSTEAFF. CDR3 DNA: TGTGCCAGCAGTTCCACTGAAGCTTTCTTT.

The chain combines TRBV20-1 with TRBJ1-4, with 7 bases aligning to TRBD1. Germline V gene data show CDR1 as DFQATT and CDR2 as SNEGSKA (reference sequence). V shed 3 bases, J shed 8 bases, and the junction held 6 bases outside the gene matches. CDR3 size: 13 residues. CDR3 amino acids: CSASYRGLEKLFF. Written as DNA, the CDR3 is TGCAGTGCTAGTTACAGGGGACTCGAAAAACTGTTTTTT.

A few counts support this clonotype. This chain connects TRBV30 to TRBJ2-3, with 12 nucleotides matching TRBD1. The CDR3 extends over 15 amino acids. The germline gives CDR1 GTSNPN, CDR2 SVGIG (reference sequence). The V segment lost 2 bases and the J segment 5 bases; nucleotides outside the gene matches: 5. CDR3 loop: CAWSPGQGAGDTQYF. The CDR3 DNA reads TGTGCCTGGAGTCCGGGACAGGGGGCAGGAGATACGCAGTATTTT.

The chain combines TRBV20-1 with TRBJ2-5, with 11 bases aligning to TRBD2. The J call may be mistaken, given a closer DNA end match to TRBJ2-1. From germline, CDR1 is DFQATT and CDR2 SNEGSKA (reference sequence). This CDR3 has 14 residues. The CDR3 reads CSARVAGGPTEQFF. The CDR3 DNA follows: TGCAGTGCCCGGGTAGCGGGGGGGCCTACTGAGCAGTTCTTC.

The chain has TRBV28 and TRBJ2-1; no reliable D call. Germline V gives CDR1 MDHEN, CDR2 SYDVKM. With 6 bases removed from V and 4 bases from J, the gap between germline ends came to 7 bases. The CDR3 loop spans 12 amino acids. In DNA, the CDR3 is TGTGCCAGCAGGGGTGCATACAATGAGCAGTTCTTC. It is translated as CASRGAYNEQFF.